This T cell receptor (beta chain) was recorded in a study of T cells in Graves' hyperthyroidism and ophthalmopathy. Study as a whole: Peripheral blood specimens were obtained at initial diagnosis, prior to any treatment. General observations from the study: Most thyroid clonotypes expanded above 0.001 appeared in blood too. Classification by a 13 V-J model distinguished ophthalmopathy from stable hyperthyroidism.

As regards this clonotype: Antigen unknown.

The source material, RNA transcripts, was used to amplify TCR beta CDR3 regions. RT-PCR in the first round (using the HTBI primer set) targeted the TCR CDR3. MiXCR, run by TCRdb on the multiplex PCR reads, gives a single entry per CDR3 protein. Among some 440,000 distinct CDR3 sequences listed, more than 15% were seen once. This CDR3 comprises 15 residues. Germline CDR1 and CDR2: WSHSY and SAAADI. With V trimmed by 5 bases and J by 5 bases, 6 bases remained unmatched. Sequenced input: blood. V is TRBV10-2 and J is TRBJ2-7, with 13 nucleotides matching TRBD2. The TCR sequence derives from a woman aged 18-29 years with Graves' hyperthyroidism. CDR3 sequence reads: CASSLSGLAGNEQYF. In DNA form, the CDR3 reads TGCGCCAGCAGTCTTTCGGGACTAGCGGGGAACGAGCAGTACTTC.